Reported below is one T cell receptor beta chain. Its antigen is still unknown. Clones were read by immunoSEQ multiplex PCR, and TCRdb kept only the in-frame ones, dropping some. The sample has about 200,000 clones, approximately 86% seen once. The source of the sample is a study of T cell responses to AZD1222 COVID-19 vaccine. Study-wide findings and caveats: The donors showed a predominance of white British ancestry and of females, with possible underestimation of clonal diversity. Spike-wide vaccine-associated CD4 TCRs dominated at 160-218 and 743-854. The breadth and depth of Spike-specific TCRs increased once two AZD1222 doses had been given. The study reported that nearly half of spike-specific TCRs target unmutated variant regions.

From germline, CDR1 is MNHEY and CDR2 SVGEGT. The V gene lost 3 bases and the J gene lost 4 bases, with 7 bases spanning the gap. CDR3 size: 12 residues. The sample was peripheral blood, taken on day 0 of AZD1222 vaccination. This clonotype originated in an adult in good health. The chain combines TRBV6-2 or TRBV6-3 with TRBJ2-7; the D is unclear. The CDR3 is CASSYRQYEQYF. The CDR3 nucleotides read TGTGCCAGCAGTTATCGCCAGTACGAGCAGTACTTC.